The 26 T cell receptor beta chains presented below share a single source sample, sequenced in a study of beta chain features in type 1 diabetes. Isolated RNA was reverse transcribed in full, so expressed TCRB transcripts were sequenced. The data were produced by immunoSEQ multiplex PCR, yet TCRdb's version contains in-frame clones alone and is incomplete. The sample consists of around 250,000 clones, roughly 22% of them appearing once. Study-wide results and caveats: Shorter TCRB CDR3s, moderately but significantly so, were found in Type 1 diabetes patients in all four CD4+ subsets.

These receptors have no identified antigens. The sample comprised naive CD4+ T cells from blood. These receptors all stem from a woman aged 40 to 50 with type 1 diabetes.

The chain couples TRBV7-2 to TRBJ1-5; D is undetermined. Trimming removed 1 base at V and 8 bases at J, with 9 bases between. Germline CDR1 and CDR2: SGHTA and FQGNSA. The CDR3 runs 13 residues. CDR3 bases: TGTGCCAGCAGCTTAGACAGATGGGAGCCCCAGCATTTT. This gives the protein CASSLDRWEPQHF.

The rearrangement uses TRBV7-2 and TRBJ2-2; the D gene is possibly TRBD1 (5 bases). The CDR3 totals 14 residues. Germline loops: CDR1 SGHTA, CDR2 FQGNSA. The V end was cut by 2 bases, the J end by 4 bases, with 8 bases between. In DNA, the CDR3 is TGTGCCAGCAGCTTACAGGGTGCCACCGGGGAGCTGTTTTTT. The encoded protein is CASSLQGATGELFF. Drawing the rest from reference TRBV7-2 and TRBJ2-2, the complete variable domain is GAGVSQSPSNKVTEKGKDVELRCDPISGHTALYWYRQSLGQGLEFLIYFQGNSAPDKSGLPSDRFSAERTGGSVSTLTIQRTQQEDSAVYLCASSLQGATGELFFGEGSRLTVL.

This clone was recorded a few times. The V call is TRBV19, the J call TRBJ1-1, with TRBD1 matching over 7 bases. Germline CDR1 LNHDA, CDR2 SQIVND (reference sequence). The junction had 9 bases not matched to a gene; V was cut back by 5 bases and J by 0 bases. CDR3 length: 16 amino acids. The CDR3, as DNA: TGTGCCAGTAGTTCCCAGACAGGGCCGATGAACACTGAAGCTTTCTTT. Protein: CASSSQTGPMNTEAFF.

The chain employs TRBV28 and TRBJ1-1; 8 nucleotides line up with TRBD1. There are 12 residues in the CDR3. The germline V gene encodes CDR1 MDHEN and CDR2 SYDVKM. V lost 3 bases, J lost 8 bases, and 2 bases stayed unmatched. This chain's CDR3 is CASSLRDREAFF. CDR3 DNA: TGTGCCAGCAGTTTGAGGGACAGGGAAGCTTTCTTT.

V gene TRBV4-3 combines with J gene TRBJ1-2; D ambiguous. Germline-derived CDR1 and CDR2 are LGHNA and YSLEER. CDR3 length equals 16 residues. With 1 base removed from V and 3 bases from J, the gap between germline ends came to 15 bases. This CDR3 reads CASSQVLLEGDYGYTF. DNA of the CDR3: TGCGCCAGCAGCCAAGTCCTGCTGGAGGGAGACTATGGCTACACCTTC.

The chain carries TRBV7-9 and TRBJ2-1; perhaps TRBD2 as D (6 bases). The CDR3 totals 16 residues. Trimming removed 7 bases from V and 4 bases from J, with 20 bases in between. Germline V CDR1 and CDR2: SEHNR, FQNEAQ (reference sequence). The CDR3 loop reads CASTPGIGTLYNEQFF. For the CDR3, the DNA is TGTGCCAGCACCCCAGGGATCGGGACTCTTTACAATGAGCAGTTCTTC.

For the CDR3, the DNA is TGTGCCAGCAGCCTCGAGTGGACAGAGCAGTTCTTC. This gives the protein CASSLEWTEQFF. The V call is TRBV7-9, the J call TRBJ2-1; tentatively, D is TRBD1 (5 bases). CDR3 size: 12 residues. Trimming took off 5 bases at V and 10 bases at J, with 12 bases between the two ends. In germline, CDR1 is SEHNR, CDR2 FQNEAQ (reference sequence).

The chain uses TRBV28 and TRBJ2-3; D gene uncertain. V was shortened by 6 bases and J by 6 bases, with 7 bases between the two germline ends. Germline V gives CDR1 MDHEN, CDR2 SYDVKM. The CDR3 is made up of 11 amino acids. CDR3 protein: CASRGADTQYF. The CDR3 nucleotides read TGTGCCAGCAGAGGAGCGGATACGCAGTATTTT.

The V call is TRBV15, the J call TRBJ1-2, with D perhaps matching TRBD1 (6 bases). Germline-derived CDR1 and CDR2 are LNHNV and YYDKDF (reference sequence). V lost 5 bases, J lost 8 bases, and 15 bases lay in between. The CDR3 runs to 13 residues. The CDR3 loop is CATSPYREGGYTF. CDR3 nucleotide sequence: TGTGCCACCAGCCCCTACAGGGAGGGAGGCTACACCTTC.

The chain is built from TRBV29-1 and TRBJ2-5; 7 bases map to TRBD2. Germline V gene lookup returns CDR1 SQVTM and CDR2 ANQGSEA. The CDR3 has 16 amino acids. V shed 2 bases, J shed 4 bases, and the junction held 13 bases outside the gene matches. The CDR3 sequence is CSVELPGRAGGETQYF. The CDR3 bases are TGCAGCGTTGAACTACCGGGGAGGGCCGGTGGAGAGACCCAGTACTTC. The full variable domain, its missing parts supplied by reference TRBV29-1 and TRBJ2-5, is SAVISQKPSRDICQRGTSLTIQCQVDSQVTMMFWYRQQPGQSLTLIATANQGSEATYESGFVIDKFPISRPNLTFSTLTVSNMSPEDSSIYLCSVELPGRAGGETQYFGPGTRLLVL.

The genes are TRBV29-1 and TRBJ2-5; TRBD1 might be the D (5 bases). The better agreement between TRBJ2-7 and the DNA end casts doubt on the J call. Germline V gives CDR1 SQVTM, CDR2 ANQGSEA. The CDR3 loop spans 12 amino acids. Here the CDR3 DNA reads TGCAGCGTTGAGACCAGGGCCTACGAGCAGTACTTC. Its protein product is CSVETRAYEQYF.

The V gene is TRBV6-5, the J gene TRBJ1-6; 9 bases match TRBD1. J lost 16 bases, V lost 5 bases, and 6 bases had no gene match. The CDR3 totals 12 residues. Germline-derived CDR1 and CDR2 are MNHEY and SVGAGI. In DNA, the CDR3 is TGTGCCAGCAGTAACGTGGGGACAGGGCTCCACTTT. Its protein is CASSNVGTGLHF.

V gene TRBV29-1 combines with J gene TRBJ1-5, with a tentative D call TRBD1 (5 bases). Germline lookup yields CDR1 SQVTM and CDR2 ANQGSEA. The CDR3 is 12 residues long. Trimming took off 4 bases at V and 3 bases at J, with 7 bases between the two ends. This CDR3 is CSVAGFNQPQHF. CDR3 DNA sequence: TGCAGCGTTGCAGGGTTCAATCAGCCCCAGCATTTT.

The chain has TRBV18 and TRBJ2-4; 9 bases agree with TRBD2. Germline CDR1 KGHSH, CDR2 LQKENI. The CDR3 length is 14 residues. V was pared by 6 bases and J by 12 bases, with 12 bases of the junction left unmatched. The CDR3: CASSPAGGRATQYF. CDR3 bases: TGTGCCAGCTCCCCGGCAGGCGGGAGGGCCACTCAGTACTTC.

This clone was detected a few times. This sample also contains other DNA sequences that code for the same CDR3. The DNA of the CDR3 is TGTGCCTGGAGCAGGGGAAGCACTGAAGCTTTCTTT. Its translation is CAWSRGSTEAFF. The chain has TRBV30 and TRBJ1-1; a weak D match, TRBD1 (6 bases). CDR1 and CDR2 from the germline V gene are GTSNPN and SVGIG (reference sequence). There are 12 residues in the CDR3. V was shortened by 3 bases and J by 4 bases, with 9 bases between the two germline ends. Based on the CDR3 plus reference TRBV30 and TRBJ1-1, the full variable domain is SQTIHQWPATLVQPVGSPLSLECTVEGTSNPNLYWYRQAAGRGLQLLFYSVGIGQISSEVPQNLSASRPQDRQFILSSKKLLLSDSGFYLCAWSRGSTEAFFGQGTRLTVV.

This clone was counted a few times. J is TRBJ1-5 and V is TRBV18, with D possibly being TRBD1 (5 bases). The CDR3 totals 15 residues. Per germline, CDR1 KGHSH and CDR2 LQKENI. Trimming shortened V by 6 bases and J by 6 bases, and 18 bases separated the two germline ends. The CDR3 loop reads CASSPDMGLSQPQHF. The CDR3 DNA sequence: TGTGCCAGCTCCCCGGACATGGGGTTGAGTCAGCCCCAGCATTTT. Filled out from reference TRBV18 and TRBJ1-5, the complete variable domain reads NAGVMQNPRHLVRRRGQEARLRCSPMKGHSHVYWYRQLPEEGLKFMVYLQKENIIDESGMPKERFSAEFPKEGPSILRIQQVVRGDSAAYFCASSPDMGLSQPQHFGDGTRLSIL.

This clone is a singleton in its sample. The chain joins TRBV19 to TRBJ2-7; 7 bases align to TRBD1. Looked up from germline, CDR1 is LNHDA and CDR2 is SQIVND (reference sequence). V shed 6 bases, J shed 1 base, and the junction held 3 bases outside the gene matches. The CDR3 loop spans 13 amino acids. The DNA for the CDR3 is TGTGCCAGTAGGAACAGGGGTTCCTACGAGCAGTACTTC. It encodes CASRNRGSYEQYF.

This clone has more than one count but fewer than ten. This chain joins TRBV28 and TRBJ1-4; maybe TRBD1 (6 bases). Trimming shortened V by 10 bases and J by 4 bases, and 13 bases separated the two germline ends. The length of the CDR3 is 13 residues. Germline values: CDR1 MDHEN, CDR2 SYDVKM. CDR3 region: CAIAGHLNEKLFF. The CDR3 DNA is TGTGCCATAGCGGGACATCTTAATGAAAAACTGTTTTTT.

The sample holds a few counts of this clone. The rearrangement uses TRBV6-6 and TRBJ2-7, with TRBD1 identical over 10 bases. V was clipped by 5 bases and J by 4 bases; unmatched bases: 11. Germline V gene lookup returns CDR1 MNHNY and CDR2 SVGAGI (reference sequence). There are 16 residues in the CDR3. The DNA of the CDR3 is TGTGCCAGCAGTCGAAGGCTGCGGGACAGGGGTTACGAGCAGTACTTC. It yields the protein CASSRRLRDRGYEQYF.

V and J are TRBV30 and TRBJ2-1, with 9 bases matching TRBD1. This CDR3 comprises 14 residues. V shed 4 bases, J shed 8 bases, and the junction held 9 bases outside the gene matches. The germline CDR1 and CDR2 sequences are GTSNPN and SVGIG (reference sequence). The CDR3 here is CAWMRQQGADEQFF. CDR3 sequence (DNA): TGTGCCTGGATGCGACAACAGGGGGCCGATGAGCAGTTCTTC.

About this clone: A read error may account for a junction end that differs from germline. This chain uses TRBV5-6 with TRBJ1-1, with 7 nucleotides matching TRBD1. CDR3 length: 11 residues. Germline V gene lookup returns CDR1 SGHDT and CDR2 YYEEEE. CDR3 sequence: CASSVFRDSVF. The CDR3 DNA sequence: TGTGCCAGCAGCGTCTTCCGGGACAGCGTTTTT.

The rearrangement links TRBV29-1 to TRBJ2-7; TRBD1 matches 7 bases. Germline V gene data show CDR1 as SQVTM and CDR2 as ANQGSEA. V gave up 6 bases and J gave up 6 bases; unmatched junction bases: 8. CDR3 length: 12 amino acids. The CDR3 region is CSVVQGTSEQYF. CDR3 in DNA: TGCAGCGTCGTACAGGGGACCAGCGAGCAGTACTTC.

CDR3 nucleotides: TGTGCCAGCAGTGAGGTAGGAGCGGTTGGCTACACCTTC. Amino acid sequence: CASSEVGAVGYTF. The chain joins TRBV25-1 to TRBJ1-2, with D uncertain. V lost 3 bases, J lost 7 bases, and 12 bases lay in between. The CDR3 totals 13 residues. Germline CDR1 reads MGHDK; CDR2 reads SYGVNS.

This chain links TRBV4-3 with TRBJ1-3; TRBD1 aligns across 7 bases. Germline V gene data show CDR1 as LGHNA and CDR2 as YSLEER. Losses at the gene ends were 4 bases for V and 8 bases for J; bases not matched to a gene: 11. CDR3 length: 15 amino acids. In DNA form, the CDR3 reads TGCGCCAGCAGCCCCTTGGGACAGAATTTAGACACCATATATTTT. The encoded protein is CASSPLGQNLDTIYF.

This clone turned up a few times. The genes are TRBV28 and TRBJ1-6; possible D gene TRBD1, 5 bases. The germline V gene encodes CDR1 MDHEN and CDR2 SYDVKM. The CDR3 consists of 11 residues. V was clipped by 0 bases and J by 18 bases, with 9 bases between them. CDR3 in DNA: TGTGCCAGCAGTTTATGCCCCGACAGCCACTTT. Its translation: CASSLCPDSHF.

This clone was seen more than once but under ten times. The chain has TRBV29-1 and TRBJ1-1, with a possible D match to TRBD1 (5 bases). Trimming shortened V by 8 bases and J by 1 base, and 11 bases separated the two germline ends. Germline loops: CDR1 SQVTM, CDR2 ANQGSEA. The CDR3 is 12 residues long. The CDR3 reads CSLRDGNTEAFF. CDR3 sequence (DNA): TGCAGCCTCAGGGATGGGAACACTGAAGCTTTCTTT.